These T cell receptor beta chains were read from a single sample in a study of OX40 agonist ivuxolimab in advanced cancers. Assay: immunoSEQ multiplex PCR; the TCRdb copy retains only in-frame clones and omits some. Among 100,000 or so clones listed, approximately 90% were seen once. The sequencing here drew on CD4+ or CD8+ T cells sorted from blood, taken in a trial of the OX40 agonist ivuxolimab. The receptors shown here come from an adult with an advanced solid tumor such as melanoma, head and neck, liver or kidney cancer. Both conserved end residues are part of each CDR3. A D gene is named only where the DNA matches it firmly. Clone size is shown for a subset of rows, as once, few, many or a class of expanded clone.

CDR3 protein,CDR3 DNA,V gene,D gene,J gene,CDR3 length,clone size
CASSKGQQINYGYTF,TGCGCCAGCAGCAAGGGACAGCAGATTAACTATGGCTACACCTTC,TRBV5-1,TRBD1,TRBJ1-2,15,.
CAGGQKETQYF,TGTGCCGGAGGACAAAAAGAGACCCAGTACTTC,TRBV2,.,TRBJ2-5,11,.
CASSRQPLAGGIQGGFNEQFF,TGTGCCAGCAGCCGCCAGCCTCTAGCGGGAGGTATACAAGGGGGCTTTAATGAGCAGTTCTTC,TRBV28,TRBD2,TRBJ2-1,21,.
CASSIQGRSYEQYF,TGTGCCAGCAGTATTCAGGGGAGGAGCTACGAGCAGTACTTC,TRBV2,.,TRBJ2-7,14,.
CASSSDRVNQPQHF,TGTGCCAGCAGTTCGGACAGGGTCAATCAGCCCCAGCATTTT,TRBV28,TRBD1,TRBJ1-5,14,.
CASSRTDYNEQFF,TGCGCCAGCAGCCGGACAGACTACAATGAGCAGTTCTTC,TRBV5-1,.,TRBJ2-1,13,.
CASSIQGGGYGYTF,TGTGCCAGCAGTATACAGGGTGGGGGCTATGGCTACACCTTC,TRBV2,.,TRBJ1-2,14,.
CASSSYRGRTDTQYF,TGTGCCAGCAGCTCATACAGGGGGCGCACAGATACGCAGTATTTT,TRBV4-2,TRBD1,TRBJ2-3,15,once
CASHPTWADSQPQHF,TGTGCCAGCCACCCCACCTGGGCCGACAGTCAGCCCCAGCATTTT,TRBV6-1,.,TRBJ1-5,15,.
CASSPGTGPYEQYF,TGTGCCAGCAGCCCTGGGACGGGACCCTACGAGCAGTACTTC,TRBV11-3,.,TRBJ2-7,14,.
CASSLQGRNTEAFF,TGTGCCAGCAGCCTCCAGGGACGGAACACTGAAGCTTTCTTT,TRBV11-1,.,TRBJ1-1,14,.
CASSYSRQGYNSPLHF,TGTGCCAGCAGTTACTCGCGACAGGGGTATAATTCACCCCTCCACTTT,TRBV6-5,TRBD1,TRBJ1-6,16,.
CASSRDLGTEAFF,TGCGCCAGCAGCCGGGACCTGGGGACTGAAGCTTTCTTT,TRBV4-3,.,TRBJ1-1,13,.
CAISEKGETQYF,TGTGCCATCAGTGAAAAGGGGGAGACCCAGTACTTC,TRBV10-3,.,TRBJ2-5,12,few
CASSQGELVEQYF,TGCGCCAGCAGCCAAGGGGAGCTCGTCGAGCAGTACTTC,TRBV4-1,.,TRBJ2-7,13,.
CASSRLGLAGGKSTYNEQFF,TGTGCCAGCAGCCGCCTAGGACTAGCGGGAGGAAAGTCTACCTACAATGAGCAGTTCTTC,TRBV4-2,TRBD2,TRBJ2-1,20,.
CASYLGQGGTEAFF,TGTGCCAGCTATTTGGGACAGGGAGGGACTGAAGCTTTCTTT,TRBV18,TRBD1,TRBJ1-1,14,.
CASSQHPYTQYF,TGTGCCAGCAGCCAACACCCTTATACGCAGTATTTT,TRBV14,.,TRBJ2-3,12,.
CASSYRLTYEQYF,TGTGCCAGCAGTTATAGGCTGACCTACGAGCAGTACTTC,TRBV6-5,.,TRBJ2-7,13,.
CASSLKLGLANTGELFF,TGTGCCAGCAGCTTAAAACTCGGACTAGCGAACACCGGGGAGCTGTTTTTT,TRBV11-2,TRBD2,TRBJ2-2,17,.
CASSRQGKDQPQHF,TGTGCCAGCAGTCGACAGGGGAAGGATCAGCCCCAGCATTTT,TRBV6-1,TRBD1,TRBJ1-5,14,.
CASSLVTGASQETQYF,TGTGCCAGCAGCTTGGTTACAGGGGCTTCCCAAGAGACCCAGTACTTC,TRBV5-5,TRBD1,TRBJ2-5,16,.
CASSPTGFGTGELFF,TGTGCCAGCTCACCCACAGGGTTTGGCACCGGGGAGCTGTTTTTT,TRBV18,.,TRBJ2-2,15,once
CASSPYQETQYF,TGTGCCAGCTCACCATACCAAGAGACCCAGTACTTC,TRBV18,.,TRBJ2-5,12,.
CASSKVTARGGEQYF,TGTGCCAGCAGCAAAGTAACAGCTCGGGGTGGCGAGCAGTACTTC,TRBV21-1,.,TRBJ2-7,15,.
CASSLYEGDIQYF,TGTGCCAGCAGCCTCTATGAGGGAGACATTCAGTACTTC,TRBV7-2,.,TRBJ2-4,13,.
CASSSPGTGDEKLFF,TGTGCCAGCAGCTCGCCCGGGACAGGGGACGAAAAACTGTTTTTT,TRBV7-8,TRBD1,TRBJ1-4,15,.
CASSLRGKTQYF,TGTGCCAGCAGTTTAAGGGGGAAGACCCAGTACTTC,TRBV28,.,TRBJ2-5,12,.
CASRYRETGANVLTF,TGTGCCAGCAGGTACAGGGAAACTGGGGCCAACGTCCTGACTTTC,TRBV2,.,TRBJ2-6,15,.
CASTSYRAYEQYF,TGCGCCAGCACCTCCTACAGGGCCTACGAGCAGTACTTC,TRBV10-1,.,TRBJ2-7,13,.
CASSFRTGAGTVKETQYF,TGTGCCAGCAGCTTTCGTACGGGGGCTGGGACAGTTAAAGAGACCCAGTACTTC,TRBV7-6,.,TRBJ2-5,18,.
CASSLGGPSTDTQYF,TGCGCCAGCAGCTTGGGAGGTCCGAGCACAGATACGCAGTATTTT,TRBV5-1,.,TRBJ2-3,15,.
CASSLYSTSASYEQYF,TGTGCCAGCAGTTTATACAGCACTAGCGCCAGTTACGAGCAGTACTTC,TRBV28,TRBD2,TRBJ2-7,16,.
CASRTEDTQYF,TGTGCCAGCAGAACCGAGGATACGCAGTATTTT,TRBV6-6,.,TRBJ2-3,11,.
CASRGSSTDTQYF,TGTGCCAGCCGGGGTTCGTCGACAGATACGCAGTATTTT,TRBV28,.,TRBJ2-3,13,.
CASSPQGANTGELFF,TGTGCCAGCAGTCCGCAGGGGGCGAACACCGGGGAGCTGTTTTTT,TRBV6-5,TRBD1,TRBJ2-2,15,.
CASSQVGTGSYEQYF,TGTGCCAGCAGCCAAGTCGGGACAGGTTCCTACGAGCAGTACTTC,TRBV14,TRBD1,TRBJ2-7,15,.
CASSDFARQGTGELFF,TGTGCCAGCAGTGATTTTGCGAGACAGGGGACCGGGGAGCTGTTTTTT,TRBV6-1,TRBD1,TRBJ2-2,16,.
CASRTRGVEKLFF,TGTGCCAGCCGTACCAGGGGTGTGGAAAAACTGTTTTTT,TRBV6-5,.,TRBJ1-4,13,.
CASSTLGLYNEQFF,TGTGCCAGCAGTACGCTGGGGCTATACAATGAGCAGTTCTTC,TRBV28,.,TRBJ2-1,14,.
CASSHTQFTEQFF,TGTGCCAGCAGCCACACCCAATTTACTGAGCAGTTCTTC,TRBV9,.,TRBJ2-1,13,.
CASSSLNQPQHF,TGTGCCAGCAGCTCCCTCAATCAGCCCCAGCATTTT,TRBV5-6,.,TRBJ1-5,12,.
CASSEQGGGVNIQYF,TGTGCCAGCAGTGAGCAGGGTGGTGGGGTAAACATTCAGTACTTC,TRBV2,.,TRBJ2-4,15,.
CASDDRGPQHF,TGTGCCAGCGATGACAGGGGGCCCCAGCATTTT,TRBV6-1,TRBD1,TRBJ1-5,11,.
CASSPPTGGYEKLFF,TGTGCCAGCAGTCCTCCGACAGGGGGGTATGAAAAACTGTTTTTT,TRBV28,TRBD1,TRBJ1-4,15,once
CSVVRGTQYF,TGCAGCGTTGTCCGGGGGACCCAGTACTTC,TRBV29-1,.,TRBJ2-5,10,once
CAIREGGTGELFF,TGTGCCATCCGGGAGGGCGGCACCGGGGAGCTGTTTTTT,TRBV10-3,TRBD2,TRBJ2-2,13,.
CSGRDILRYNEQFF,TGCAGCGGCCGGGACATCTTACGCTACAATGAGCAGTTCTTC,TRBV29-1,.,TRBJ2-1,14,.
CASSPGQGRAGRNEQYF,TGTGCCAGCAGCCCCGGACAGGGGCGAGCGGGAAGGAACGAGCAGTACTTC,TRBV5-4,TRBD1,TRBJ2-7,17,.
CASSPSFSGNTIYF,TGTGCCAGCAGCCCCAGCTTCTCTGGAAACACCATATATTTT,TRBV9,.,TRBJ1-3,14,.
CASSQRQGNEQFF,TGTGCCAGCAGCCAGAGACAGGGGAATGAGCAGTTCTTC,TRBV7-9,TRBD1,TRBJ2-1,13,.
CASSLTPREYNEQFF,TGCGCCAGCAGCTTAACCCCCAGGGAGTACAATGAGCAGTTCTTC,TRBV5-1,.,TRBJ2-1,15,once
CASSQWQGETEAFF,TGCGCCAGCAGCCAATGGCAGGGTGAGACTGAAGCTTTCTTT,TRBV4-3,.,TRBJ1-1,14,.